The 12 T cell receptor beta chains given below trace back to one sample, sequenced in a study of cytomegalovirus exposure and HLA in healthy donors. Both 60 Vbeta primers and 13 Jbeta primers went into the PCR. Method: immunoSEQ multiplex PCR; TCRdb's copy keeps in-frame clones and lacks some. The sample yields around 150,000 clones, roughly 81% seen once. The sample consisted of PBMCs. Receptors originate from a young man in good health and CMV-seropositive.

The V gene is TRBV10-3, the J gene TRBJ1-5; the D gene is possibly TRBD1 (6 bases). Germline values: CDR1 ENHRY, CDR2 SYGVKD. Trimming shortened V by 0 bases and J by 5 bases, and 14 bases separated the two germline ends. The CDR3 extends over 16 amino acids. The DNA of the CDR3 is TGTGCCATCAGTGAGTCTACGACAGGTCTTCATCAGCCCCAGCATTTT. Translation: CAISESTTGLHQPQHF.

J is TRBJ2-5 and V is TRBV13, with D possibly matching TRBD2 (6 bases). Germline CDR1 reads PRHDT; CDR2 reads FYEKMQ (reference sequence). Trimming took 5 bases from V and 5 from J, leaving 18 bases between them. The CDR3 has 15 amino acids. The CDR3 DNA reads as TGTGCCAGCAGCCCCCGGCGGGATTCCGGGGAGACCCAGTACTTC. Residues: CASSPRRDSGETQYF.

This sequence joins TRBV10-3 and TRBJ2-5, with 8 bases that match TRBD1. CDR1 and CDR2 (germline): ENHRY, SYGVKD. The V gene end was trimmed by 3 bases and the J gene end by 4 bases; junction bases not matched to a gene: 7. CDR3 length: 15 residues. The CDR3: CAISEGQGIGETQYF. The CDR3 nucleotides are TGTGCCATCAGTGAAGGACAGGGAATTGGAGAGACCCAGTACTTC.

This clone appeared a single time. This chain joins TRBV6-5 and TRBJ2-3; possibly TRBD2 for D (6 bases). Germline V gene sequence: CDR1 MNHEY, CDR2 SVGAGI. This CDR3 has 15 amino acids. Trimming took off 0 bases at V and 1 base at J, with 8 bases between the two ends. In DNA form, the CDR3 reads TGTGCCAGCAGTTACTCGCCTAGCGGCACAGATACGCAGTATTTT. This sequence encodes CASSYSPSGTDTQYF.

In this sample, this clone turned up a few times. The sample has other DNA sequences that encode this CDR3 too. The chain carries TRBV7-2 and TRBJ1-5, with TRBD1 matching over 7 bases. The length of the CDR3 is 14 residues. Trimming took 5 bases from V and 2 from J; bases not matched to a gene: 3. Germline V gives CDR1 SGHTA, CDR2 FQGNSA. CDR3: CASSPGQGNQPQHF. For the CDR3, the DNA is TGTGCCAGCAGCCCAGGACAGGGCAATCAGCCCCAGCATTTT.

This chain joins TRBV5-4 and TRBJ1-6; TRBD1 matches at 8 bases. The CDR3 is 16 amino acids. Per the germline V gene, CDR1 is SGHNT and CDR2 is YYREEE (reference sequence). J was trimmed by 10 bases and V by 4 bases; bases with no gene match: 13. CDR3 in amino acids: CASSPGQGRGDSPLHF. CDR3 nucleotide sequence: TGTGCCAGCAGCCCAGGACAGGGAAGAGGCGACTCACCCCTCCACTTT.

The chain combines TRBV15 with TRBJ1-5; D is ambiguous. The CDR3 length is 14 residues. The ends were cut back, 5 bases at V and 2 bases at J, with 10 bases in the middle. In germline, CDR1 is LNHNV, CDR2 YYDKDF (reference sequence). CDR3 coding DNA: TGTGCCACCAGCCGAGGAGAGGGCAATCAGCCCCAGCATTTT. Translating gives CATSRGEGNQPQHF.

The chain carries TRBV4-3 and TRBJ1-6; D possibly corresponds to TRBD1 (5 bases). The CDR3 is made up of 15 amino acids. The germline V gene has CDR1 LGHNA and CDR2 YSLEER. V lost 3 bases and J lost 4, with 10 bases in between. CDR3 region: CASSQGRGYNSPLHF. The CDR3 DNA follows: TGCGCCAGCAGCCAGGGAAGGGGATATAATTCACCCCTCCACTTT.

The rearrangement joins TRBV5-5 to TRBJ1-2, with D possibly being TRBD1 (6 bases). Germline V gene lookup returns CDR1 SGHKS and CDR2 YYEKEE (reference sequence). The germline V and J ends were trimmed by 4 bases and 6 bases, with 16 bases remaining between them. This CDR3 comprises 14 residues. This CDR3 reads CASSLGTTRDGYTF. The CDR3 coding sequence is TGTGCCAGCAGCCTCGGGACAACTCGTGATGGCTACACCTTC. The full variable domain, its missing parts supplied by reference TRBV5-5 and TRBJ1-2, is DAGVTQSPTHLIKTRGQQVTLRCSPISGHKSVSWYQQVLGQGPQFIFQYYEKEERGRGNFPDRFSARQFPNYSSELNVNALLLGDSALYLCASSLGTTRDGYTFGSGTRLTVV.

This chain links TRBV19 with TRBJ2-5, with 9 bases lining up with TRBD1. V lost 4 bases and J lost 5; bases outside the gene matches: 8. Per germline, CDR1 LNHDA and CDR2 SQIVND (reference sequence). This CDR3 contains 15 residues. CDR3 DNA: TGTGCCAGTAGTACACAACAGGGGGCACGGGAGACCCAGTACTTC. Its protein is CASSTQQGARETQYF. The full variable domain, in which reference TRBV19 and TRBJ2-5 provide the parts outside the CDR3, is DGGITQSPKYLFRKEGQNVTLSCEQNLNHDAMYWYRQDPGQGLRLIYYSQIVNDFQKGDIAEGYSVSREKKESFPLTVTSAQKNPTAFYLCASSTQQGARETQYFGPGTRLLVL.

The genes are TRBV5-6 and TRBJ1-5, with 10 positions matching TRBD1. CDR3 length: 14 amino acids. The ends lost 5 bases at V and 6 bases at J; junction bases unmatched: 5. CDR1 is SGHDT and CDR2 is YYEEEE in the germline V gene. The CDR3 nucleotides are TGTGCCAGCAGTGGGACAGGGGAAAGTCAGCCCCAGCATTTT. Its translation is CASSGTGESQPQHF. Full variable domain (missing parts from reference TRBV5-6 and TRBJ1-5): DAGVTQSPTHLIKTRGQQVTLRCSPKSGHDTVSWYQQALGQGPQFIFQYYEEEERQRGNFPDRFSGHQFPNYSSELNVNALLLGDSALYLCASSGTGESQPQHFGDGTRLSIL.

DNA of the CDR3: TGTGCCAGCAGCCAGGGGGACAGGTCGTTTGACACCATATATTTT. Its translation is CASSQGDRSFDTIYF. This chain connects TRBV4-2 to TRBJ1-3, with 8 bases identical to TRBD1. The CDR3 covers 15 residues. Germline loops: CDR1 LGHNA, CDR2 YNFKEQ. J was trimmed by 8 bases and V by 3 bases; bases with no gene match: 9.